The clone carrying this T cell receptor beta chain was seen only a few times. The sample originates from a study of early T cells in non-severe SARS-CoV-2 infection. TCRdb recomputed calls from the 5' RACE reads with MiXCR, one row per CDR3 protein. The table records about 42,000 distinct CDR3 sequences, roughly 6% of them present only once. Germline-derived CDR1 and CDR2 are SGDLS and YYNGEE. CDR3 length: 19 residues. Trimming took 4 bases from V and 5 from J; bases not matched to a gene: 14. This clonotype was obtained from an adult who was a healthcare worker with PCR-confirmed SARS-CoV-2 infection or an uninfected control (not recorded which). The gene calls are TRBV9 and TRBJ2-2; 13 bases are a match to TRBD2. The sequencing here drew on whole blood, taken at baseline. CDR3 in DNA: TGTGCCAGCAGCCCCCGCCCGACTAGCGGGGGGCCGGGAACCGGGGAGCTGTTTTTT. It specifies CASSPRPTSGGPGTGELFF.